What follows are 11 T cell receptor beta chains derived from one specimen sequenced in a study of T cells after yellow fever vaccination. TCRdb re-analysed the 5' RACE reads in MiXCR, keeping a single row per CDR3 protein. The sample lists around 600,000 distinct CDR3 sequences; roughly 12% were seen once. The sequencing used PBMCs, collected on the day of the yellow fever booster vaccination. These receptors all come from a man in his thirties or forties who received the YFV17D yellow fever vaccine.

This clonotype was observed a few times. The V and J genes are TRBV12-3 or TRBV12-4 and TRBJ2-3; 9 bases are a match to TRBD2. Unmatched junction bases numbered 4, after V lost 2 bases and J lost 4 bases. CDR3 length: 15 residues. CDR3 nucleotide sequence: TGTGCCAGCAGTTTACTTAGCGGGGGATCAGATACGCAGTATTTT. Amino acid sequence: CASSLLSGGSDTQYF.

The rearrangement links TRBV5-3 to TRBJ2-3; no clear D gene. TRBV5-3 is an open reading frame, and its role is uncertain. V lost 9 bases, J lost 2 bases, and 22 bases lay in between. The CDR3 totals 16 residues. The CDR3 DNA reads TGTGCCATGAGCTCCGGGCTCCCCGGGTTCACAGATACGCAGTATTTT. Amino acids: CAMSSGLPGFTDTQYF.

This clonotype was observed a handful of times. The V and J genes are TRBV11-1 and TRBJ2-3; the D gene is possibly TRBD2 (5 bases). V lost 1 base and J 3 bases, leaving 11 bases between the germline ends. This CDR3 is 15 amino acids long. Germline loops: CDR1 SGHAT, CDR2 FQDESV (reference sequence). In nucleotides, the CDR3 is TGTGCCAGCAGCTTAGTTAGAGGGAAAACAGATACGCAGTATTTT. Encoded protein: CASSLVRGKTDTQYF.

The table lists this clonotype with a few counts. The chain combines TRBV7-8 with TRBJ1-2; 12 bases line up with TRBD1. Per germline, CDR1 SGHVS and CDR2 FQNEAQ. With V trimmed by 5 bases and J by 7 bases, 14 bases remained unmatched. The CDR3 is made up of 17 amino acids. The CDR3 sequence is CASSPYPPGTGGIGYTF. Written as DNA, the CDR3 is TGTGCCAGCAGCCCTTACCCTCCCGGGACAGGGGGCATTGGCTACACCTTC.

The chain employs TRBV18 and TRBJ1-5, with D possibly TRBD1 on 5 matching bases. The CDR3 has 13 residues. The V end was cut by 5 bases, the J end by 3 bases, with 8 bases between. Per germline, CDR1 KGHSH and CDR2 LQKENI. DNA of the CDR3: TGTGCCAGCTCAAAGGACAACAATCAGCCCCAGCATTTT. Protein sequence: CASSKDNNQPQHF.

V and J are TRBV28 and TRBJ2-3, with D perhaps given as TRBD1 or TRBD2 (5 bases each). V was pared by 6 bases and J by 9 bases, with 16 bases between. The CDR3 extends over 13 amino acids. Germline lookup yields CDR1 MDHEN and CDR2 SYDVKM. As DNA, the CDR3 is TGTGCCAGCAGCCCTATATTGAGGGGAACGCAGTATTTT. This gives the protein CASSPILRGTQYF.

In this sample, this clonotype turned up a few times. The J gene is TRBJ2-1, the V gene TRBV18, with 7 bases aligning to TRBD2. The germline V gene encodes CDR1 KGHSH and CDR2 LQKENI. After removal of 3 bases from V and 6 bases from J, the junction contained 5 bases not matched to a gene. The CDR3 has 14 amino acids. The CDR3 spells CASSPGGQSNEQFF. CDR3 sequence (DNA): TGTGCCAGCTCACCGGGAGGGCAGTCCAATGAGCAGTTCTTC. The full variable domain, completed using reference TRBV18 and TRBJ2-1, is NAGVMQNPRHLVRRRGQEARLRCSPMKGHSHVYWYRQLPEEGLKFMVYLQKENIIDESGMPKERFSAEFPKEGPSILRIQQVVRGDSAAYFCASSPGGQSNEQFFGPGTRLTVL.

This clonotype has ten or more counts. The chain uses TRBV7-2 and TRBJ2-7; D remains ambiguous. Germline CDR1 SGHTA, CDR2 FQGNSA. The V end lost 3 bases, the J end lost 7 bases, and 10 bases lay between the germline ends. The CDR3 runs to 12 residues. CDR3 in amino acids: CASSLSSPEQYF. The CDR3 nucleotides are TGTGCCAGCAGCTTGTCGTCCCCGGAGCAGTACTTC.

This clonotype was seen a handful of times. The V call is TRBV6-5, the J call TRBJ1-6, with D possibly being TRBD1 (5 bases). V was clipped by 4 bases and J by 5 bases, with 9 bases between them. The germline V gene encodes CDR1 MNHEY and CDR2 SVGAGI. This CDR3 is built from 14 residues. CDR3 nucleotides: TGTGCCAGCAGTTCGGGACTGAATAATTCACCCCTCCACTTT. Protein sequence: CASSSGLNNSPLHF.

This clonotype was observed a handful of times. CDR3 coding DNA: TGCAGTGCACCCCAGGGGGGGGGCAAAGATACGCAGTATTTT. It is translated as CSAPQGGGKDTQYF. The chain recombines TRBV20-1 with TRBJ2-3, with D perhaps matching TRBD1 or TRBD2 (7 bases each). From germline, CDR1 is DFQATT and CDR2 SNEGSKA (reference sequence). Trimming pared 6 bases from V and 5 bases from J, leaving 18 bases between. This CDR3 comprises 14 residues.

The gene calls are TRBV27 and TRBJ2-7, with TRBD1 matching 12 bases. Germline V gene lookup returns CDR1 MNHEY and CDR2 SMNVEV (reference sequence). This CDR3 contains 15 residues. The V gene end was trimmed by 7 bases and the J gene end by 6 bases; junction bases not matched to a gene: 10. For the CDR3, the DNA is TGTGCCAGCATTCATCGGGACAGGGGGCTTTGCGAGCAGTACTTC. Translated: CASIHRDRGLCEQYF.